This T cell receptor beta chain came from a study of T cell responses to AZD1222 COVID-19 vaccine. Study outcomes and limitations: Sampling captured repertoires only after the peak T cell response. Donors, mostly white British, included more females; clonal diversity was possibly underestimated. At 160-218 and 743-854, vaccine-associated CD4 TCRs were dominant, and they spanned spike. The study reported that nearly half of spike-specific TCRs target unmutated variant regions.

As to this clone: What it recognizes is unknown.

TCRdb's copy holds only in-frame clones and misses some; the assay was immunoSEQ multiplex PCR. The sample holds some 99,000 clones, over 75% seen once. CDR1 is MDHEN and CDR2 is SYDVKM in the germline V gene. Trimming stripped 10 bases from V and 3 bases from J, with 15 bases between. The CDR3 is 14 amino acids. This TCR was recovered from an adult in good health. This specimen consisted of peripheral blood, obtained on day 0 of MenACWY control vaccination. V usage is TRBV28 and J usage is TRBJ2-2; D call uncertain. CDR3 DNA: TGTGCCACCCCGTTAGGCACGGACACCGGGGAGCTGTTTTTT. The encoded protein is CATPLGTDTGELFF.